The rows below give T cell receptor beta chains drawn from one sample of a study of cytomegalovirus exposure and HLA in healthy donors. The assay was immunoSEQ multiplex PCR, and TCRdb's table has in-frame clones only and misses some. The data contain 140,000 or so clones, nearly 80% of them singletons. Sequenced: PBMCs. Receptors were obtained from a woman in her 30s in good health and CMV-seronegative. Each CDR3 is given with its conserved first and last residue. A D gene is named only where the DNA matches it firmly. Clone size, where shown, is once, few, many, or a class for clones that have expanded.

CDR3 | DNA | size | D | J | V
CASSPPGREETQYF | TGTGCCAGCTCACCACCGGGCAGGGAAGAGACCCAGTACTTC | - | - | TRBJ2-5 | TRBV18
CASSLDQGSPLHF | TGTGCCAGCAGCTTGGACCAGGGATCACCCCTCCACTTT | few | - | TRBJ1-6 | TRBV11-2
CASSLGTGVNQPQHF | TGTGCCAGCTCACTAGGGACAGGGGTAAATCAGCCCCAGCATTTT | once | TRBD1 | TRBJ1-5 | TRBV18
CAWSVRQGWNGQYF | TGTGCCTGGAGTGTAAGGCAGGGATGGAACGGGCAGTACTTC | - | - | TRBJ2-7 | TRBV30
CASSLGGKLPEQYF | TGCGCCAGCAGCTTGGGTGGTAAGCTTCCCGAGCAGTACTTC | - | - | TRBJ2-7 | TRBV5-1
CAWSVSGGPSYEQYF | TGTGCCTGGAGTGTATCGGGGGGCCCCTCTTACGAGCAGTACTTC | - | - | TRBJ2-7 | TRBV30
CASTPIDQPQHF | TGTGCCAGCACCCCTATTGATCAGCCCCAGCATTTT | - | - | TRBJ1-5 | TRBV28
CASSPPYGLSTEAFF | TGTGCCAGCTCACCACCCTATGGTTTGAGCACTGAAGCTTTCTTT | - | - | TRBJ1-1 | TRBV18
CASSYSMVRRQEKASIQPQHF | TGTGCCAGCAGTTACTCGATGGTGCGGAGGCAGGAAAAGGCTTCAATTCAGCCCCAGCATTTT | - | - | TRBJ1-5 | TRBV6-8
CASSTIYSGGTEAFF | TGTGCCAGCAGTACTATATACTCAGGGGGCACTGAAGCTTTCTTT | - | TRBD1 | TRBJ1-1 | TRBV6-5
CASPPRSTGGNEQFF | TGTGCCAGCCCACCACGGTCCACGGGAGGGAATGAGCAGTTCTTC | - | TRBD2 | TRBJ2-1 | TRBV18
CASRSGGIYNEQFF | TGTGCCAGCAGGAGCGGGGGGATATACAATGAGCAGTTCTTC | few | TRBD2 | TRBJ2-1 | TRBV7-9
CASSQDQSSGGLLGDTQYF | TGTGCCAGCAGCCAAGATCAATCTAGCGGGGGTCTCCTTGGGGATACGCAGTATTTT | - | TRBD2 | TRBJ2-3 | TRBV4-2
CASSEPQGAYEQYF | TGCGCCAGCAGTGAGCCGCAGGGGGCCTACGAGCAGTACTTC | - | TRBD1 | TRBJ2-7 | TRBV10-2
CASSSNAGGASNSPLHF | TGTGCCAGCAGTTCCAACGCAGGGGGCGCGAGTAATTCACCCCTCCACTTT | - | TRBD1 | TRBJ1-6 | TRBV2
CASSVGSGGERYGYTF | TGTGCCAGCAGCGTGGGGTCGGGGGGAGAGCGCTATGGCTACACCTTC | once | - | TRBJ1-2 | TRBV9
CAWSDGGAVYEQYF | TGTGCCTGGAGCGATGGGGGGGCGGTCTACGAGCAGTACTTC | few | - | TRBJ2-7 | TRBV30
CASSLMGDYGYTF | TGTGCCAGCAGCTTAATGGGAGACTATGGCTACACCTTC | - | - | TRBJ1-2 | TRBV7-6
CASSSPGGGGYTF | TGTGCCAGCAGCTCTCCAGGGGGCGGTGGCTACACCTTC | - | TRBD1 | TRBJ1-2 | TRBV7-2
CASSLEGAGSEKLFF | TGTGCCAGCAGCTTAGAAGGGGCCGGAAGTGAAAAACTGTTTTTT | - | - | TRBJ1-4 | TRBV13
CASSVEPTGIGLDEQYF | TGTGCCAGCAGCGTCGAACCGACAGGGATTGGGCTGGACGAGCAGTACTTC | - | TRBD1 | TRBJ2-7 | TRBV9
CASSFISGGLSYEQYF | TGTGCCAGCAGCTTTATTTCGGGGGGCCTCTCCTACGAGCAGTACTTC | - | - | TRBJ2-7 | TRBV5-6
CASSLGGRGFTGELFF | TGTGCCAGCAGCTTAGGGGGCAGGGGGTTCACCGGGGAGCTGTTTTTT | - | TRBD1 | TRBJ2-2 | TRBV7-2
CASSYLGTDSYNEQFF | TGTGCCAGCAGTTACCTCGGGACAGACTCCTACAATGAGCAGTTCTTC | - | TRBD1 | TRBJ2-1 | TRBV6-5
CASSWARGGVNTEAFF | TGTGCCAGCAGTTGGGCTCGGGGGGGGGTGAACACTGAAGCTTTCTTT | - | - | TRBJ1-1 | TRBV27
CASSVVTGPNEKLFF | TGTGCCAGCAGCGTAGTAACAGGGCCTAATGAAAAACTGTTTTTT | - | - | TRBJ1-4 | TRBV9
CASKRPDNEQFF | TGTGCCAGCAAGCGGCCGGACAATGAGCAGTTCTTC | - | - | TRBJ2-1 | TRBV2
CAQPGQGSGYTF | TGTGCTCAACCGGGACAGGGATCTGGCTACACCTTC | - | TRBD1 | TRBJ1-2 | TRBV30
CASSVGTSGGSYNEQFF | TGTGCCAGCAGCGTAGGGACTAGCGGGGGTTCCTACAATGAGCAGTTCTTC | - | TRBD2 | TRBJ2-1 | TRBV9
CASSGSLNTEAFF | TGTGCCAGCAGTGGCAGTTTGAACACTGAAGCTTTCTTT | - | - | TRBJ1-1 | TRBV27
CASNNLRDRGGNQPQHF | TGTGCCAGCAACAACCTCCGGGACAGGGGCGGCAATCAGCCCCAGCATTTT | - | TRBD1 | TRBJ1-5 | TRBV7-8
CASSSRPAPGTGGSGNQPQHF | TGTGCCAGCTCAAGCCGCCCTGCCCCCGGTACAGGGGGCAGTGGCAATCAGCCCCAGCATTTT | - | TRBD1 | TRBJ1-5 | TRBV18
CAISEGGARGHTNYGYTF | TGTGCCATCAGTGAGGGGGGGGCGCGGGGCCATACCAACTATGGCTACACCTTC | few | - | TRBJ1-2 | TRBV10-3
CASRLPLAGDYNEQFF | TGTGCCAGCAGGCTCCCTCTAGCGGGGGACTACAATGAGCAGTTCTTC | - | TRBD2 | TRBJ2-1 | TRBV2
CARRQGLNTEAFF | TGTGCCAGAAGACAGGGGTTGAACACTGAAGCTTTCTTT | - | TRBD1 | TRBJ1-1 | TRBV9
CASSLGTGNTGELFF | TGTGCCAGCAGCTTAGGGACAGGGAACACCGGGGAGCTGTTTTTT | - | TRBD1 | TRBJ2-2 | TRBV7-2
CASSLGWGGENEAFF | TGTGCCAGCAGCTTGGGCTGGGGGGGTGAGAACGAAGCTTTCTTT | - | - | TRBJ1-1 | TRBV7-8
CASSHPEGYTEAFF | TGTGCCAGCAGCCACCCTGAGGGTTACACTGAAGCTTTCTTT | - | - | TRBJ1-1 | TRBV6-5
CASSLRTGTGTLAKNIQYF | TGTGCCAGCAGCTTACGAACCGGGACAGGGACCCTAGCCAAAAACATTCAGTACTTC | - | TRBD1 | TRBJ2-4 | TRBV7-2
CASSPLRDYGYTF | TGTGCCAGCAGTCCACTGAGGGACTATGGCTACACCTTC | - | - | TRBJ1-2 | TRBV2
CASSSTGTALYSNQPQHF | TGTGCCAGCAGTTCAACCGGGACAGCCCTTTATAGCAATCAGCCCCAGCATTTT | - | TRBD1 | TRBJ1-5 | TRBV28
CASSQEDSMDEKLFF | TGTGCCAGCAGCCAAGAAGACAGTATGGATGAAAAACTGTTTTTT | - | - | TRBJ1-4 | TRBV4-2